This entry lists 28 T cell receptor beta chains sequenced from one sample in a study of blood T cell repertoires in COVID-19 (dated by TCRdb to about 2020). Library preparation employed the immunoSEQ multiplex PCR assay. TCRdb stores this immuneACCESS table with in-frame sequences only. Part of the clones is absent; in the studies checked, under half of the shortfall reflects unresolved V genes, and no reason is known for the rest. The sample table records over 60,000 clones; over 75% of these occur just once. The ten largest clones add up to 9.5% to 13% of the sample. The sequencing input was peripheral blood. These receptors all come from a man between 65 and 85 years old with active or convalescent COVID-19.

The chain has TRBV18 and TRBJ2-7; D is possibly TRBD2 (6 bases). From germline, CDR1 is KGHSH and CDR2 LQKENI. CDR3 length: 15 residues. V dropped 3 bases and J dropped 6 bases, with 18 bases sitting between them. This CDR3 reads CASSPTGGPMGEQYF. In DNA, the CDR3 is TGTGCCAGCTCACCCACCGGGGGTCCCATGGGCGAGCAGTACTTC.

A word on this clone: At one boundary the junction diverges from the germline segment, which might be a read error. CDR3 region: CAGSIKTDNQPQHF. The CDR3 DNA reads TGTGCCGGTAGTATTAAGACTGACAATCAGCCCCAGCATTTT. The rearrangement links TRBV19 to TRBJ1-5; D remains unclear. The CDR3 runs 14 residues. Germline lookup yields CDR1 LNHDA and CDR2 SQIVND (reference sequence).

The rearrangement joins TRBV28 to TRBJ1-5; TRBD1 matches 7 bases. From germline, CDR1 is MDHEN and CDR2 SYDVKM. The trim removed 5 bases at V and 5 bases at J, leaving 9 bases unmatched. The CDR3 runs to 15 residues. The CDR3 DNA follows: TGTGCCAGCAGTCCCAAACAGGGGATGGATCAGCCCCAGCATTTT. This encodes CASSPKQGMDQPQHF.

A note on this clone: The junction and the germline gene differ at one end; a read error may be behind it. The chain links TRBV14 to TRBJ1-2; TRBD1 might be the D (5 bases). From germline, CDR1 is SGHDN and CDR2 FVKESK. The CDR3 is made up of 11 amino acids. The CDR3 reads CASSQHGHAAF. The DNA of the CDR3 is TGTGCCAGCAGCCAACATGGACACGCCGCCTTC. The variable domain in full, completed from reference TRBV14 and TRBJ1-2, reads EAGVTQFPSHSVIEKGQTVTLRCDPISGHDNLYWYRRVMGKEIKFLLHFVKESKQDESGMPNNRFLAERTGGTYSTLKVQPAELEDSGVYFCASSQHGHAAFGSGTRLTVV.

This clone was seen once. This chain joins TRBV7-2 and TRBJ2-5, with D maybe TRBD2 (6 bases). Germline V lookup: CDR1 SGHTA, CDR2 FQGNSA. Trimming shortened V by 6 bases and J by 4 bases, and 12 bases separated the two germline ends. The CDR3 is made up of 13 amino acids. CDR3 sequence reads: CASRAGTVETQYF. CDR3 DNA: TGTGCCAGCAGGGCCGGGACTGTAGAGACCCAGTACTTC.

The chain is built from TRBV28 and TRBJ1-5, with TRBD1 matching over 8 bases. Per germline, CDR1 MDHEN and CDR2 SYDVKM. With V trimmed by 1 base and J by 9 bases, 5 bases remained unmatched. The CDR3 contains 14 residues. CDR3 in amino acids: CASSLSGGAGPQHF. The DNA of the CDR3 is TGTGCCAGCAGTTTATCAGGGGGCGCTGGGCCCCAGCATTTT.

In this sample, this clone turned up many times. The chain links TRBV11-2 to TRBJ2-7; the D gene is possibly TRBD2 (6 bases). The V end was cut by 4 bases, the J end by 7 bases, with 8 bases between. Germline V gene sequence: CDR1 SGHAT, CDR2 FQNNGV. The CDR3 length is 11 residues. CDR3 DNA: TGTGCCAGCAGCTATGGAGGGGAGCAGTACTTC. Protein: CASSYGGEQYF.

V and J are TRBV15 and TRBJ1-2, with 8 bases that match TRBD1. Germline-derived CDR1 and CDR2 are LNHNV and YYDKDF (reference sequence). The CDR3 is 14 amino acids. J was trimmed by 6 bases and V by 6 bases; bases with no gene match: 9. DNA for the CDR3: TGTGCCACCAGTGCAGGGGGCTTAATTCATGGCTACACCTTC. Amino acid sequence: CATSAGGLIHGYTF.

The J gene is TRBJ2-1, the V gene TRBV6-5, with 12 bases matching TRBD2. The J segment lost 7 bases and the V segment lost 7 bases, leaving 8 bases of the junction unmatched. CDR1 is MNHEY and CDR2 is SVGAGI in the germline V gene. CDR3 size: 15 residues. CDR3 in amino acids: CASTPLAGGLNEQFF. CDR3 in DNA: TGTGCCAGCACTCCGCTAGCGGGAGGGCTTAATGAGCAGTTCTTC.

This clone was counted once. V and J are TRBV7-2 and TRBJ1-1; D might be TRBD1 (6 bases). V lost 5 bases and J 0 bases, leaving 10 bases between the germline ends. The CDR3 runs 14 residues. Germline-derived CDR1 and CDR2 are SGHTA and FQGNSA. CDR3 sequence: CASSPQGMNTEAFF. For the CDR3, the DNA is TGTGCCAGCAGCCCCCAGGGGATGAACACTGAAGCTTTCTTT.

In nucleotides, the CDR3 is TGTGCCAGCAGTGAGGGGGAGGATTCACCCCTCCACTTT. Its protein is CASSEGEDSPLHF. The chain combines TRBV6-4 with TRBJ1-6; D perhaps matches TRBD1 (5 bases). Trimming shortened V by 3 bases and J by 8 bases, and 8 bases separated the two germline ends. CDR3 size: 13 residues. Looked up from germline, CDR1 is MRHNA and CDR2 is SNTAGT.

The chain employs TRBV3-1 (or the pseudogene TRBV3-2) and TRBJ1-1; D unresolved. The CDR3 has 14 amino acids. Looked up from germline, CDR1 is LGHDT and CDR2 is YNNKEL (reference sequence). V was clipped by 3 bases and J by 2 bases, with 10 bases between them. The CDR3 sequence is CASSHLPGNTEAFF. In DNA, the CDR3 is TGTGCCAGCAGCCATCTCCCAGGCAACACTGAAGCTTTCTTT.

The chain combines TRBV5-1 with TRBJ1-2; D is undetermined. V dropped 4 bases and J dropped 3 bases, with 10 bases sitting between them. Germline V gene sequence: CDR1 SGHRS, CDR2 YFSETQ. The CDR3 is 13 amino acids. CDR3 sequence: CASSRRKDYGYTF. CDR3 sequence (DNA): TGCGCCAGCAGCCGGAGAAAGGACTATGGCTACACCTTC.

The chain is built from TRBV15 and TRBJ2-2, with 11 nucleotides matching TRBD2. The CDR3 has 15 amino acids. Germline V lookup: CDR1 LNHNV, CDR2 YYDKDF (reference sequence). V was pared by 9 bases and J by 4 bases, with 7 bases of the junction left unmatched. The CDR3 sequence: CATKLAGAGTGELFF. The CDR3 nucleotides read TGTGCCACAAAACTAGCGGGAGCGGGCACCGGGGAGCTGTTTTTT.

The chain recombines TRBV3-1 (or the pseudogene TRBV3-2) with TRBJ1-6, with D possibly matching TRBD1 (5 bases). Germline-derived CDR1 and CDR2 are LGHDT and YNNKEL (reference sequence). The CDR3 covers 16 residues. The ends were cut back, 0 bases at V and 10 bases at J, with 16 bases in the middle. DNA for the CDR3: TGTGCCAGCAGCCAAGATACCCAGGGCGTAGACTCACCCCTCCACTTT. As protein: CASSQDTQGVDSPLHF.

The J gene is TRBJ2-3, the V gene TRBV5-4, with D possibly being TRBD2 (6 bases). This CDR3 contains 15 residues. Germline V CDR1 and CDR2: SGHNT, YYREEE (reference sequence). Trimming pared 4 bases from V and 0 bases from J, leaving 12 bases between. The CDR3 sequence is CASSPRGTSTDTQYF. In DNA, the CDR3 is TGTGCCAGCAGCCCCCGCGGGACGAGCACAGATACGCAGTATTTT.

The chain joins TRBV30 to TRBJ1-6; D call uncertain. This CDR3 is 16 amino acids long. The V end was cut by 3 bases, the J end by 4 bases, with 16 bases between. Germline V gene data show CDR1 as GTSNPN and CDR2 as SVGIG (reference sequence). The CDR3 loop reads CAWRPEWQFYNSPLHF. The CDR3 nucleotides are TGTGCCTGGAGACCCGAATGGCAGTTTTATAATTCACCCCTCCACTTT.

This chain uses TRBV7-3 with TRBJ2-2; 9 bases match TRBD2. The ends lost 5 bases at V and 5 bases at J; junction bases unmatched: 6. The CDR3 consists of 15 residues. Germline V CDR1 and CDR2: SGHTA, FQGTGA. The CDR3 sequence: CASSPGTSGTGELFF. In DNA, the CDR3 is TGTGCCAGCAGCCCTGGAACTAGCGGGACCGGGGAGCTGTTTTTT.

The chain employs TRBV28 and TRBJ1-5, with 7 bases lining up with TRBD1. This CDR3 has 13 residues. Germline CDR1 is MDHEN and CDR2 is SYDVKM. V was pared by 6 bases and J by 5 bases, with 4 bases of the junction left unmatched. The CDR3 DNA is TGTGCCAGCAGGAGGACAGGTGATCAGCCCCAGCATTTT. It specifies CASRRTGDQPQHF. Full variable domain (outside the CDR3, taken from reference TRBV28 and TRBJ1-5): DVKVTQSSRYLVKRTGEKVFLECVQDMDHENMFWYRQDPGLGLRLIYFSYDVKMKEKGDIPEGYSVSREKKERFSLILESASTNQTSMYLCASRRTGDQPQHFGDGTRLSIL.

This clone appeared a single time. The chain recombines TRBV6-5 with TRBJ2-1, with 9 bases lining up with TRBD2. The V gene end was trimmed by 4 bases and the J gene end by 10 bases; junction bases not matched to a gene: 11. This CDR3 is built from 15 residues. Germline values: CDR1 MNHEY, CDR2 SVGAGI. The CDR3: CASSSQVAGDREQFF. Here the CDR3 DNA reads TGTGCCAGCAGTTCCCAGGTAGCGGGAGATCGAGAGCAGTTCTTC.

The chain carries TRBV7-9 and TRBJ1-1; D unresolved. Germline V gives CDR1 SEHNR, CDR2 FQNEAQ (reference sequence). V was shortened by 5 bases and J by 5 bases, with 12 bases between the two germline ends. The CDR3 runs 13 residues. DNA for the CDR3: TGTGCCAGCAGCAACTCCGGGTGGACTGAAGCTTTCTTT. Protein: CASSNSGWTEAFF.

The chain carries TRBV7-2 and TRBJ2-7, with 8 bases fitting TRBD1. Germline V lookup: CDR1 SGHTA, CDR2 FQGNSA. Unmatched junction bases numbered 8, after V lost 5 bases and J lost 2 bases. The CDR3 is 15 residues long. The CDR3 region is CASSPQGQGPYEQYF. DNA for the CDR3: TGTGCCAGCAGCCCACAAGGACAGGGTCCCTACGAGCAGTACTTC.

J is TRBJ1-2 and V is TRBV7-2; TRBD1 might be the D (6 bases). Germline assignment: CDR1 SGHTA and CDR2 FQGNSA. The CDR3 runs to 15 residues. Trimming cost V 3 bases and J 8 bases, with 19 bases left between them. CDR3 region: CASSFRSIRGRGYTF. In nucleotides, the CDR3 is TGTGCCAGCAGCTTCCGATCCATCAGGGGCCGGGGCTACACCTTC.

The chain recombines TRBV30 with TRBJ2-7, with D maybe TRBD1 (5 bases). The CDR3 totals 13 residues. V was clipped by 3 bases and J by 5 bases, with 14 bases between them. Germline CDR1 and CDR2: GTSNPN and SVGIG (reference sequence). The CDR3 nucleotides are TGTGCCTGGAGGGGGCAGGGCCCCCACGAGCAGTACTTC. Its protein is CAWRGQGPHEQYF.

The V gene is TRBV28, the J gene TRBJ1-2; a weak D match, TRBD1 (6 bases). V lost 5 bases and J 7 bases, leaving 20 bases between the germline ends. Germline lookup yields CDR1 MDHEN and CDR2 SYDVKM. The CDR3 covers 15 residues. DNA of the CDR3: TGTGCCAGCAGTCTTCTCACAGGGTCCCGCAGTGGCTACACCTTC. Translation: CASSLLTGSRSGYTF.

V and J are TRBV6-5 and TRBJ2-1, with D possibly being TRBD2 (5 bases). The ends were cut back, 6 bases at V and 8 bases at J, with 17 bases in the middle. This CDR3 is 14 amino acids long. From germline, CDR1 is MNHEY and CDR2 SVGAGI. The DNA for the CDR3 is TGTGCCAGCAGGAGGGCCCAGTCTTTCGATGAGCAGTTCTTC. This encodes CASRRAQSFDEQFF.

The J gene is TRBJ2-2, the V gene TRBV5-5; TRBD1 is a possible D gene (6 bases). Germline CDR1 reads SGHKS; CDR2 reads YYEKEE (reference sequence). V was pared by 4 bases and J by 1 base, with 8 bases between. The length of the CDR3 is 14 residues. The CDR3, as DNA: TGTGCCAGCAGCATGGGACAGAACACCGGGGAGCTGTTTTTT. This sequence encodes CASSMGQNTGELFF.

The chain joins TRBV2 to TRBJ2-4; D is uncertain. The V gene's germline CDR1 is SNHLY and CDR2 FYNNEI. The CDR3 has 15 amino acids. Trimming removed 2 bases at V and 0 bases at J, with 8 bases between. The CDR3 spells CASSERSIAKNIQYF. CDR3 in DNA: TGTGCCAGCAGTGAACGTAGTATAGCCAAAAACATTCAGTACTTC.